This T cell receptor (beta chain) was found in a study of OX40 agonist ivuxolimab in advanced cancers. Turning to the study itself: Ivuxolimab is a fully human IgG2 antibody that activates OX40 (CD134). Earlier treatment with anti-PD-1, anti-PD-L1 or anti-CTLA-4 was permitted, and 30% to 40% had received some.

Assay used: immunoSEQ multiplex PCR; TCRdb lists only in-frame clones, some missing. Seen here are more than 65,000 clones, about 88% observed once, and the top ten hold roughly 1%. Germline V CDR1 and CDR2: LNHDA, SQIVND (reference sequence). CDR3 length: 15 residues. Trimming removed 5 bases from V and 4 bases from J, with 15 bases in between. On this clone: Its antigen is undetermined.

Patients were ruled out by autoimmune disease history or systemic immunosuppression. Study results and caveats: The mean number of expanded clones was higher in CD8+ T cells than in CD4+.

The chain employs TRBV19 and TRBJ1-3; D is perhaps TRBD1 (6 bases). This sequence was found in an adult with an advanced solid tumor such as melanoma, head and neck, liver or kidney cancer. The sample here was CD4+ or CD8+ T cells sorted from blood, taken in a trial of the OX40 agonist ivuxolimab. As DNA, the CDR3 is TGTGCCAGTAGTGGACAGCGGTCGGGAGGAAACACCATATATTTT. It encodes CASSGQRSGGNTIYF.